These 29 T cell receptor beta chains were all obtained from the same sample, sequenced in a study of blood T cell repertoires in COVID-19. Assay: immunoSEQ multiplex PCR; the TCRdb copy retains only in-frame clones and omits some. The data contain 200,000 to 300,000 clones, around 86% of them singletons. Sequenced material: peripheral blood. All receptors derive from an elderly man with acute or convalescent COVID-19.

The rearrangement uses TRBV19 and TRBJ1-6; D not resolved. CDR1 and CDR2 from the germline V gene are LNHDA and SQIVND (reference sequence). Trimming took off 6 bases at V and 7 bases at J, with 10 bases between the two ends. CDR3 size: 13 residues. The CDR3 protein is CASSESGNSPLHF. In nucleotides, the CDR3 is TGTGCCAGTAGCGAGTCAGGAAATTCACCCCTCCACTTT.

The genes are TRBV5-1 and TRBJ1-2; the D is unclear. This CDR3 is 15 amino acids long. The germline V gene encodes CDR1 SGHRS and CDR2 YFSETQ. V lost 3 bases, J lost 2 bases, and 14 bases lay in between. The CDR3 nucleotides are TGCGCCAGCAGCTGGAGTACCGGGAAGAACTATGGCTACACCTTC. The encoded protein is CASSWSTGKNYGYTF.

This clone was seen just once. V and J are TRBV4-3 and TRBJ2-5; D is unresolved. The V gene lost 5 bases and the J gene lost 0 bases, with 10 bases spanning the gap. Germline assignment: CDR1 LGHNA and CDR2 YSLEER. This CDR3 is 14 amino acids long. CDR3: CASSRSGHQETQYF. CDR3 coding DNA: TGCGCCAGCAGCAGGTCAGGTCACCAAGAGACCCAGTACTTC.

The rearrangement uses TRBV28 and TRBJ1-1; 12 nucleotides agree with TRBD1. Germline CDR1 is MDHEN and CDR2 is SYDVKM. V lost 7 bases, J lost 11 bases, and 14 bases stayed unmatched. The CDR3 is 15 residues long. CDR3 residues: CASTNTGTGGVKAFF. In DNA, the CDR3 is TGTGCCAGCACCAATACCGGGACAGGGGGCGTGAAGGCTTTCTTT.

The chain links TRBV9 to TRBJ2-5; D uncertain. The CDR3 extends over 13 amino acids. Deletions cut 5 bases from V and 5 bases from J, with 13 bases between. Per the germline V gene, CDR1 is SGDLS and CDR2 is YYNGEE. The CDR3 coding sequence is TGTGCCAGCAGTAGATCTTATTTGGAGACCCAGTACTTC. It encodes CASSRSYLETQYF.

This clone was seen more than once but under ten times. The chain employs TRBV5-1 and TRBJ1-6; TRBD1 aligns across 9 bases. The CDR3 runs to 17 residues. The V gene's germline CDR1 is SGHRS and CDR2 YFSETQ. V trimming: 4 bases; J trimming: 7 bases; junction bases outside the gene matches: 12. Here the CDR3 DNA reads TGCGCCAGCAGCCCGGGACAGGGAGGTTACGCGAATTCACCCCTCCACTTT. This codes for CASSPGQGGYANSPLHF. The full variable domain, in which reference TRBV5-1 and TRBJ1-6 provide the parts outside the CDR3, is KAGVTQTPRYLIKTRGQQVTLSCSPISGHRSVSWYQQTPGQGLQFLFEYFSETQRNKGNFPGRFSGRQFSNSRSEMNVSTLELGDSALYLCASSPGQGGYANSPLHFGNGTRLTVT.

The chain employs TRBV7-2 and TRBJ2-7; 8 nucleotides match TRBD2. V lost 2 bases to trimming and J lost 4 bases; unmatched junction nucleotides: 4. The CDR3 is 14 amino acids. The germline V gene encodes CDR1 SGHTA and CDR2 FQGNSA. The CDR3 sequence is CASSLNAGGYEQYF. As DNA, the CDR3 is TGTGCCAGCAGCTTAAATGCGGGGGGATACGAGCAGTACTTC.

The CDR3 is CASSTGGGNYGYTF. The CDR3 DNA sequence: TGTGCCAGCTCGACCGGCGGGGGTAACTATGGCTACACCTTC. V and J are TRBV18 and TRBJ1-2; a weak D match, TRBD1 (5 bases). V lost 6 bases to trimming and J lost 1 base, with 12 bases between them. CDR3 length: 14 amino acids. The germline V gene has CDR1 KGHSH and CDR2 LQKENI.

J is TRBJ2-1 and V is TRBV3-1 (or the pseudogene TRBV3-2), with D possibly matching TRBD1 (6 bases). Germline loops: CDR1 LGHDT, CDR2 YNNKEL (reference sequence). The V end lost 7 bases, the J end lost 5 bases, and 12 bases lay between the germline ends. The CDR3 loop spans 13 amino acids. The chain's CDR3 is CASIGGFNNEQFF. CDR3 sequence (DNA): TGTGCCAGCATTGGGGGCTTCAACAATGAGCAGTTCTTC.

The V and J genes are TRBV7-2 and TRBJ1-3; 8 bases line up with TRBD1. The ends lost 5 bases at V and 3 bases at J; junction bases unmatched: 12. The length of the CDR3 is 17 residues. Germline CDR1 SGHTA, CDR2 FQGNSA. The CDR3 here is CASSPTSRDRFGNTIYF. The CDR3 bases are TGTGCCAGCAGCCCCACCTCCCGGGACAGGTTTGGAAACACCATATATTTT. Combining the CDR3 with reference TRBV7-2 and TRBJ1-3 gives the whole variable domain GAGVSQSPSNKVTEKGKDVELRCDPISGHTALYWYRQSLGQGLEFLIYFQGNSAPDKSGLPSDRFSAERTGGSVSTLTIQRTQQEDSAVYLCASSPTSRDRFGNTIYFGEGSWLTVV.

This chain connects TRBV4-1 to TRBJ2-2; 9 bases are shared with TRBD1. V lost 1 base, J lost 6 bases, and 3 bases stayed unmatched. The germline gives CDR1 MGHRA, CDR2 YSYEKL. The CDR3 contains 15 residues. The DNA of the CDR3 is TGCGCCAGCAGCCAAGTGGGACAGGGTCCCGGGGAGCTGTTTTTT. Translated: CASSQVGQGPGELFF.

The V call is TRBV7-9, the J call TRBJ1-5, with 9 bases matching TRBD1. CDR1 SEHNR and CDR2 FQNEAQ come from the germline V gene (reference sequence). The CDR3 totals 14 residues. Trimming at V came to 2 bases and at J to 6 bases, leaving 2 bases not matched to a gene. The CDR3 region has the DNA TGTGCCAGCAGCTTAACAGGGGGCGGTCAGCCCCAGCATTTT. Encoded protein: CASSLTGGGQPQHF.

V is TRBV4-1 and J is TRBJ2-6, with 13 positions matching TRBD2. The germline gives CDR1 MGHRA, CDR2 YSYEKL. V shed 1 base, J shed 0 bases, and the junction held 3 bases outside the gene matches. This CDR3 contains 19 residues. Written as DNA, the CDR3 is TGCGCCAGCAGCCAAGGACTAGCGGGAGGTTCCTCTGGGGCCAACGTCCTGACTTTC. This sequence encodes CASSQGLAGGSSGANVLTF.

The chain recombines TRBV18 with TRBJ1-1, with a tentative D call TRBD1 (5 bases). The CDR3 runs to 16 residues. Trimming took 3 bases from V and 3 from J, leaving 17 bases between them. Germline V gives CDR1 KGHSH, CDR2 LQKENI. The CDR3 nucleotides are TGTGCCAGCTCACCGGGGTTAAGGGGCCAATACACTGAAGCTTTCTTT. Its translation is CASSPGLRGQYTEAFF. The variable domain in full, with the rest retrieved from reference TRBV18 and TRBJ1-1, is NAGVMQNPRHLVRRRGQEARLRCSPMKGHSHVYWYRQLPEEGLKFMVYLQKENIIDESGMPKERFSAEFPKEGPSILRIQQVVRGDSAAYFCASSPGLRGQYTEAFFGQGTRLTVV.

J is TRBJ1-1 and V is TRBV6-5; 9 nucleotides match TRBD1. The CDR3 runs to 13 residues. With V trimmed by 7 bases and J by 5 bases, 5 bases remained unmatched. Germline values: CDR1 MNHEY, CDR2 SVGAGI. The CDR3 DNA reads TGTGCCAGCAACATGGGACAGGGTACTGAAGCTTTCTTT. Translated: CASNMGQGTEAFF.

The rearrangement joins TRBV7-9 to TRBJ1-1, with D unclear. CDR3 size: 17 residues. V was clipped by 7 bases and J by 5 bases, with 26 bases between them. From germline, CDR1 is SEHNR and CDR2 FQNEAQ (reference sequence). The CDR3 region is CASMKSFGQAPGTEAFF. Here the CDR3 DNA reads TGTGCCAGCATGAAGTCCTTTGGCCAAGCCCCGGGGACTGAAGCTTTCTTT. Full variable domain (outside the CDR3, taken from reference TRBV7-9 and TRBJ1-1): DTGVSQNPRHKITKRGQNVTFRCDPISEHNRLYWYRQTLGQGPEFLTYFQNEAQLEKSRLLSDRFSAERPKGSFSTLEIQRTEQGDSAMYLCASMKSFGQAPGTEAFFGQGTRLTVV.

This sequence joins TRBV2 and TRBJ1-3; no clear D. The germline gives CDR1 SNHLY, CDR2 FYNNEI. This CDR3 is 14 amino acids long. The germline V and J ends were trimmed by 6 bases and 0 bases, with 9 bases remaining between them. The CDR3 DNA reads as TGTGCCAGCAGGGCGGGATCCTCTGGAAACACCATATATTTT. Protein: CASRAGSSGNTIYF.

This clone occurred a few times. The J gene is TRBJ2-1, the V gene TRBV5-1; TRBD1 matches 9 bases. V lost 4 bases and J lost 9; bases outside the gene matches: 11. Per the germline V gene, CDR1 is SGHRS and CDR2 is YFSETQ. The CDR3 consists of 15 residues. The CDR3 loop reads CASSQPGQGAGEQFF. CDR3 nucleotide sequence: TGCGCCAGCAGCCAACCGGGACAGGGAGCCGGTGAGCAGTTCTTC.

The chain links TRBV28 to TRBJ2-7; no reliable D call. Trimming took off 7 bases at V and 2 bases at J, with 9 bases between the two ends. The CDR3 covers 12 residues. Germline assignment: CDR1 MDHEN and CDR2 SYDVKM. CDR3 protein: CASMRQPYEQYF. The CDR3 nucleotides are TGTGCCAGCATGCGGCAGCCCTACGAGCAGTACTTC.

The CDR3: CASTPLARETQYF. Here the CDR3 DNA reads TGCGCCAGCACCCCACTAGCCCGGGAGACCCAGTACTTC. V gene TRBV5-1 combines with J gene TRBJ2-5; a weak D match, TRBD2 (6 bases). Germline CDR1 SGHRS, CDR2 YFSETQ. The CDR3 extends over 13 amino acids. V lost 6 bases to trimming and J lost 5 bases, with 14 bases between them.

The rearrangement joins TRBV5-4 to TRBJ1-5; D is perhaps TRBD1 (6 bases). Looked up from germline, CDR1 is SGHNT and CDR2 is YYREEE (reference sequence). The CDR3 is 15 amino acids. Trimming took off 0 bases at V and 5 bases at J, with 12 bases between the two ends. CDR3 residues: CASSLEGGRDQPQHF. The CDR3 bases are TGTGCCAGCAGCTTGGAAGGGGGAAGGGATCAGCCCCAGCATTTT.

V gene TRBV7-2 combines with J gene TRBJ2-7; TRBD2 matches at 12 bases. The CDR3 runs to 16 residues. Germline assignment: CDR1 SGHTA and CDR2 FQGNSA. V trimming: 2 bases; J trimming: 5 bases; junction bases outside the gene matches: 7. This CDR3 reads CASSLTGLAGFDEQYF. Here the CDR3 DNA reads TGTGCCAGCAGCTTAACCGGACTAGCGGGGTTCGACGAGCAGTACTTC.

J is TRBJ2-1 and V is TRBV7-3; maybe TRBD2 (6 bases). Trimming removed 2 bases at V and 1 base at J, with 9 bases between. Germline V gives CDR1 SGHTA, CDR2 FQGTGA. The CDR3 is 15 residues long. The DNA for the CDR3 is TGTGCCAGCAGCTTAGGTAGCGGATCCTACAATGAGCAGTTCTTC. Amino acid sequence: CASSLGSGSYNEQFF.

As regards this clone: The same CDR3 can be traced to other DNA sequences in this sample. J is TRBJ1-4 and V is TRBV5-1, with 7 bases identical to TRBD1. The CDR3 has 14 amino acids. Germline V gene data show CDR1 as SGHRS and CDR2 as YFSETQ. Losses at the gene ends were 3 bases for V and 5 bases for J; bases not matched to a gene: 4. The chain's CDR3 is CASSSTGNNEKLFF. The CDR3 nucleotides read TGCGCCAGCAGCTCGACAGGGAACAATGAAAAACTGTTTTTT.

The sample holds a few counts of this clone. This chain uses TRBV10-2 with TRBJ1-5, with TRBD1 as a possible D gene (5 bases). The CDR3 loop spans 15 amino acids. In germline, CDR1 is WSHSY, CDR2 SAAADI. The germline V and J ends were trimmed by 7 bases and 3 bases, with 16 bases remaining between them. The CDR3 nucleotides read TGCGCCAGCACCAAAGGGGATTGGGACAATCAGCCCCAGCATTTT. This gives the protein CASTKGDWDNQPQHF.

This clone was detected only once. The J gene is TRBJ1-5, the V gene TRBV28; D unclear. The CDR3 length is 15 residues. V was shortened by 5 bases and J by 2 bases, with 13 bases between the two germline ends. Germline CDR1 and CDR2: MDHEN and SYDVKM. CDR3 amino acids: CASSESTGGNQPQHF. In DNA form, the CDR3 reads TGTGCCAGCAGTGAGTCAACCGGTGGCAATCAGCCCCAGCATTTT.

The chain carries TRBV18 and TRBJ1-2; D call uncertain. V was cut by 6 bases and J by 8 bases, with 22 bases left in between. In germline, CDR1 is KGHSH, CDR2 LQKENI. This CDR3 contains 15 residues. DNA for the CDR3: TGTGCCAGCTCCGTCCTCGGAGAATTCTCTATCGGCTACACCTTC. It codes for CASSVLGEFSIGYTF.

The rearrangement uses TRBV5-3 and TRBJ1-2; TRBD1 aligns across 8 bases. TRBV5-3 is recorded as an ORF, its role being uncertain. With 4 bases clipped from V and 5 bases from J, the junction kept 19 bases outside the gene matches. The CDR3 sequence is 18 residues long. This CDR3 reads CARSRKSQTGGTGYGYTF. CDR3 coding DNA: TGTGCCAGAAGCCGAAAGAGTCAAACAGGGGGAACGGGGTATGGCTACACCTTC.

This chain connects TRBV2 to TRBJ2-2; no reliable D call. CDR3 length: 15 residues. Germline assignment: CDR1 SNHLY and CDR2 FYNNEI. The V end lost 0 bases, the J end lost 4 bases, and 9 bases lay between the germline ends. CDR3 in DNA: TGTGCCAGCAGTGAAGCGCTTGGCACCACCGGGGAGCTGTTTTTT. It codes for CASSEALGTTGELFF. The whole variable domain, remainder taken from reference TRBV2 and TRBJ2-2, is EPEVTQTPSHQVTQMGQEVILRCVPISNHLYFYWYRQILGQKVEFLVSFYNNEISEKSEIFDDQFSVERPDGSNFTLKIRSTKLEDSAMYFCASSEALGTTGELFFGEGSRLTVL.